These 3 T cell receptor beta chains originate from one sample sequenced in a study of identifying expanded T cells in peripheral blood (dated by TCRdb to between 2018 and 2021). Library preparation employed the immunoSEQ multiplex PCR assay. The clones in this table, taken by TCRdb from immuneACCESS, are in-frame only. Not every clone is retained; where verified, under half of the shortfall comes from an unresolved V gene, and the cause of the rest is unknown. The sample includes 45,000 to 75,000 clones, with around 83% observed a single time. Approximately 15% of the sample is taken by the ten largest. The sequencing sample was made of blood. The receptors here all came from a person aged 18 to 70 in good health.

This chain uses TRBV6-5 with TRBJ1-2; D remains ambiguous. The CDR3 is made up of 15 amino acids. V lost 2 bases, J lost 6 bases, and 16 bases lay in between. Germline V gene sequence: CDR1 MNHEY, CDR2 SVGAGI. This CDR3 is CASSYSTIGGDGYTF. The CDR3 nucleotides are TGTGCCAGCAGTTACAGTACGATAGGAGGTGATGGCTACACCTTC.

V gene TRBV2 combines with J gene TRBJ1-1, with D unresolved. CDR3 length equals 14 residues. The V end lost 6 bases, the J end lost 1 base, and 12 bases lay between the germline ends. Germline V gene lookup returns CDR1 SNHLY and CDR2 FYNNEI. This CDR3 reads CASRSQRENTEAFF. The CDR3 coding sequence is TGTGCCAGCAGATCCCAGAGGGAGAACACTGAAGCTTTCTTT.

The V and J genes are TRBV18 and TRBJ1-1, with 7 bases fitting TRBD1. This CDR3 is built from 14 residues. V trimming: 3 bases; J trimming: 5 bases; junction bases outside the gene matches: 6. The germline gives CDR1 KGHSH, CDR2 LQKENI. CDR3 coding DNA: TGTGCCAGCTCACCTCAGACAGGGCGGACTGAAGCTTTCTTT. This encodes CASSPQTGRTEAFF.